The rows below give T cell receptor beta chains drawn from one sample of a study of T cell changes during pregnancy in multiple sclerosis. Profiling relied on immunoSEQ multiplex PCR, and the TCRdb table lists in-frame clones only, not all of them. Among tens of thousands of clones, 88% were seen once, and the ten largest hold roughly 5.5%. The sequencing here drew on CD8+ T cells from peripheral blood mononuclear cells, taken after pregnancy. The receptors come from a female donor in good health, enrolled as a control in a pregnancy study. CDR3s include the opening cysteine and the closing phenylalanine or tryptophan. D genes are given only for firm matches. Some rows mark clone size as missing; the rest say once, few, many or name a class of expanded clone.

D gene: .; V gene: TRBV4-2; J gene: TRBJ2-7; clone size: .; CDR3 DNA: TGTGCCAGCAGCCCCCAACGGGGTCCAACCTACGAGCAGTACTTC; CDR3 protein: CASSPQRGPTYEQYF
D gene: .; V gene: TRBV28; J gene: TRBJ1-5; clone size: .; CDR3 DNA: TGTGCCAGCAGTTTATCTGGACTCCAAGTAGGTCAGCCCCAGCATTTT; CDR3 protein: CASSLSGLQVGQPQHF
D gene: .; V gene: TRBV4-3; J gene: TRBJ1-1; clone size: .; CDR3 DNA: TGCGCCAGCAGCCAAGATCTGTACAGGGCAGGTGAAGCTTTCTTT; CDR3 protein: CASSQDLYRAGEAFF
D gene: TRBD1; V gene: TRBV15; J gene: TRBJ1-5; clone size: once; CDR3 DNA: TGTGCCACCAGCGCGGACAGGTATAGCAATCAGCCCCAGCATTTT; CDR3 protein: CATSADRYSNQPQHF
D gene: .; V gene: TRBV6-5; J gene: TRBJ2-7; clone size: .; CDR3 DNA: TGTGCCAGCAGTTCTAACTCGTACGAGCAGTACTTC; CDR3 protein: CASSSNSYEQYF
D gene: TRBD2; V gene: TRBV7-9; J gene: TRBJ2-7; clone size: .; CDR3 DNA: TGTGCCAGCAGCTCTCGAGGGGCGGGGGCCTACGAGCAGTACTTC; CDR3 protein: CASSSRGAGAYEQYF
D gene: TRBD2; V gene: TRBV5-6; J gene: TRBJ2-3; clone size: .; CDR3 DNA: TGTGCCAGCAGCCTGGGACTAGCGGGGAGGGATACGCAGTATTTT; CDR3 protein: CASSLGLAGRDTQYF
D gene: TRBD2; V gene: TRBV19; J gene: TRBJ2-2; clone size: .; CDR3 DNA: TGTGCCAGTATCTCCCAGCGGGGGAACACCGGGGAGCTGTTTTTT; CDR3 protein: CASISQRGNTGELFF
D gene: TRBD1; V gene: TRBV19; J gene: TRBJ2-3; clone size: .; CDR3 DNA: TGTGCCAGTAGTATCCAACAGGGGGGTTCCACAGATACGCAGTATTTT; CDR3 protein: CASSIQQGGSTDTQYF
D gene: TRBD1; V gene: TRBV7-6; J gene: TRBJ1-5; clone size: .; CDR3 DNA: TGTGCCAGCAGCTTAGGGGACAGGGGTGAAAGCAATCAGCCCCAGCATTTT; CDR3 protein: CASSLGDRGESNQPQHF
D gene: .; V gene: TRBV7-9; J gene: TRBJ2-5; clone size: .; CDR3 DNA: TGTGCCAGCAGCTTAGACAACAGAGAAGAGACCCAGTACTTC; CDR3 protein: CASSLDNREETQYF
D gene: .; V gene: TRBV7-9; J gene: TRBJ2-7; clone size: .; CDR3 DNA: TGTGCCAGCAGCTTCGACAGTGACCTACTCTACGAGCAGTACTTC; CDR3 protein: CASSFDSDLLYEQYF
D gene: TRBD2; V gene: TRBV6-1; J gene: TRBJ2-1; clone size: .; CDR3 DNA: TGTGCCAGCAGCCTAGCGGGGCGGAATGAGCAGTTCTTC; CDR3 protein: CASSLAGRNEQFF
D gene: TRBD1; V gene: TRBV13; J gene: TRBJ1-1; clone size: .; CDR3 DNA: TGTGCCAGCAGCTCCCCGGGACAGGGCACTGAAGCTTTCTTT; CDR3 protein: CASSSPGQGTEAFF
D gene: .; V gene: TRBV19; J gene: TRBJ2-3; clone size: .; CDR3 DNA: TGTGCCAGTACTCGCCTGGGGGGGCTGACAGATACGCAGTATTTT; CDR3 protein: CASTRLGGLTDTQYF
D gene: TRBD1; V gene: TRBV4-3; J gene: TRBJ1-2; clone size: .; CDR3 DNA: TGCGCCAGCAGCCAAGATCGGACAGGGGGCTCTGGCTACACCTTC; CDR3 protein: CASSQDRTGGSGYTF
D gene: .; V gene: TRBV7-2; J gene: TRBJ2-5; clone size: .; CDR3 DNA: TGTGCCAGCAGCTTAGCAGGGGTTCGACAGACCCAGTACTTC; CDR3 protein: CASSLAGVRQTQYF
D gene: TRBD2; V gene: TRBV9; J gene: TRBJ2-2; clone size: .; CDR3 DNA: TGTGCCAGCAGCGTAACCTCGGGGGGGCCTACCGGGGAGCTGTTTTTT; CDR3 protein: CASSVTSGGPTGELFF
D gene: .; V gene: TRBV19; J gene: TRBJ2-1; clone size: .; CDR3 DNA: TGTGCCAGTAGTATCCAGGGAAATGAGCAGTTCTTC; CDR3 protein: CASSIQGNEQFF
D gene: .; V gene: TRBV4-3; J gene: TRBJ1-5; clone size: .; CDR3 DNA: TGCGCCAGCAGCCAAGCCCCCGGGGATAGCAATCAGCCCCAGCATTTT; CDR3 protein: CASSQAPGDSNQPQHF
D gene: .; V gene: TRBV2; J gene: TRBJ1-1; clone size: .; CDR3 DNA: TGTGCCAGCAGGGCCACCGAAGCTTTCTTT; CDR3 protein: CASRATEAFF
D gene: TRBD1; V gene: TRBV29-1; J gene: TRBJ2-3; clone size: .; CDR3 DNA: TGCAGCGTTGAGTTTCCCGGGACAGGGACGTTGGGTACGCAGTATTTT; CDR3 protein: CSVEFPGTGTLGTQYF
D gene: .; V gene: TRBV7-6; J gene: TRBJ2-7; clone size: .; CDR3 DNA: TGTGCCAGCAGCTTAGCGCTGGCGGGGAGCTCCTACGAGCAGTACTTC; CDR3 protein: CASSLALAGSSYEQYF
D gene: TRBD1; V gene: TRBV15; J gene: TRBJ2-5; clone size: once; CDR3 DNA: TGTGCCACCAGCAGAGGACCCGGACAGGGGATAGAGACCCAGTACTTC; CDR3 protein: CATSRGPGQGIETQYF
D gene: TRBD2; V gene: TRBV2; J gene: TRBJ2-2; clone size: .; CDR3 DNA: TGTGCCAGCAGTGAAACTTCCGCGGGGGGGCGGACCGGGGAGCTGTTTTTT; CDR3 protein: CASSETSAGGRTGELFF
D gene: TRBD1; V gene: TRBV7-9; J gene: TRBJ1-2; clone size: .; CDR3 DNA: TGTGCCAGCAGCTTTACCCGGGACAGGGGACGGGATGGCTACACCTTC; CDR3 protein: CASSFTRDRGRDGYTF
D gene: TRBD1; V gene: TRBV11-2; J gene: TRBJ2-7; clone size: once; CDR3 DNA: TGTGCCATCTCGACAGGGGGGGTATACGAGCAGTACTTC; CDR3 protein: CAISTGGVYEQYF
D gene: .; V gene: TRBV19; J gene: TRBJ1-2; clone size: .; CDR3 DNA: TGTGCCAGTAGCACCTCCGGGACAAGCTACTATGGCTACACCTTC; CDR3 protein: CASSTSGTSYYGYTF
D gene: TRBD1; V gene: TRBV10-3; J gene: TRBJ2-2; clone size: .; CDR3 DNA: TGTGCCATCAGCCCGGGACAGGGGAACACCGGGGAGCTGTTTTTT; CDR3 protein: CAISPGQGNTGELFF
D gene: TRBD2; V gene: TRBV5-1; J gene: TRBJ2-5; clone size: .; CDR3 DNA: TGCGCCACGCGACTAGCGGCCCAAGAGACCCAGTACTTC; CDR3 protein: CATRLAAQETQYF
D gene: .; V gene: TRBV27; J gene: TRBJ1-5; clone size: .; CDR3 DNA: TGTGCCATCTTACAGGAGCCTAGCAATCAGCCCCAGCATTTT; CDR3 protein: CAILQEPSNQPQHF
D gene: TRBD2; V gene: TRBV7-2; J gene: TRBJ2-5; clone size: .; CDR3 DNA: TGTGCCAGCAGCTTAGGTTTCTTTCTAGCGGTACAAGAGACCCAGTACTTC; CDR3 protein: CASSLGFFLAVQETQYF
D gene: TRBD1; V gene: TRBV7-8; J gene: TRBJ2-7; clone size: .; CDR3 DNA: TGTGCCAGCAGCCCGGGACAGGGGGCCTACGAGCAGTACTTC; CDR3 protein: CASSPGQGAYEQYF
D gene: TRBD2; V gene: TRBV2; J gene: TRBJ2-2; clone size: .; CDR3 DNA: TGTGCCAGCAGTGACGTGAGGGAGGTTTTAGCGGGGGGCCCCAGCGGGGAGCTGTTTTTT; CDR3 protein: CASSDVREVLAGGPSGELFF
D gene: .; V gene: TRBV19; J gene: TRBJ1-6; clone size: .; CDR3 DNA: TGTGCCAGTAGGCGCGTGGGGAGGGGGTCCTATAATTCACCCCTCCACTTT; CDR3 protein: CASRRVGRGSYNSPLHF
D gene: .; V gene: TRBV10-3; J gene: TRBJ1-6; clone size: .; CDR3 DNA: TGTGCCATCAGTGAGTCTTCGATGGGTCCGGGTTCACCCCTCCACTTT; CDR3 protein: CAISESSMGPGSPLHF
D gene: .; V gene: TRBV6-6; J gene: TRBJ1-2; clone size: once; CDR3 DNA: TGTGCCAGCAGTACCCGGGGGGTGAGGGGCTACACCTTC; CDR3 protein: CASSTRGVRGYTF
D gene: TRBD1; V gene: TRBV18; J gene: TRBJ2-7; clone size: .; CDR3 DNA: TGTGCCAGCTCTCTGCCGGGACAGGGAAATTACGAGCAGTACTTC; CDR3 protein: CASSLPGQGNYEQYF
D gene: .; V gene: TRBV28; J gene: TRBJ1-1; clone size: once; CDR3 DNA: TGTGCCAGCAGTCTCACAAGTATGAACACTGAAGCTTTCTTT; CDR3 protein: CASSLTSMNTEAFF
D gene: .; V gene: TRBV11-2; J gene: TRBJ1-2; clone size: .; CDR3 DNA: TGTGCCAGCAGGGGCGGGGGGCGCTTCTATGGCTACACCTTC; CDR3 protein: CASRGGGRFYGYTF
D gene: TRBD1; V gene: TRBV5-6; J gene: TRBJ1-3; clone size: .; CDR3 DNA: TGTGCCAGCAGCGCAGGGGGGTCTGGAAACACCATATATTTT; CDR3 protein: CASSAGGSGNTIYF
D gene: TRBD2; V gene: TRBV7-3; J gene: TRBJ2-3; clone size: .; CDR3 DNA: TGTGCCAGCAGCTTAGGCGGGGGGGAGGCAGATACGCAGTATTTT; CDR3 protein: CASSLGGGEADTQYF